The 30 T cell receptor beta chains listed next were all sequenced from one sample in a study of T cells in Graves' hyperthyroidism and ophthalmopathy. Amplification of TCR beta CDR3 regions was performed using RNA transcripts as template. Researchers ran a first-round RT-PCR on the TCR CDR3 using the HTBI primer set. TCRdb re-called the multiplex PCR reads through MiXCR, storing one row per CDR3 protein. The data contain 450,000 to 600,000 distinct CDR3 sequences, about 14% of them singletons. Sequenced: blood. These receptors all come from a middle-aged woman with Graves' hyperthyroidism.

A few counts support this clonotype. The chain is built from TRBV5-8 and TRBJ1-4; TRBD1 aligns across 7 bases. The length of the CDR3 is 15 residues. In germline, CDR1 is SGHTS, CDR2 YDEGEE. J lost 6 bases, V lost 3 bases, and 8 bases had no gene match. CDR3 sequence reads: CASSSPGTEDEKLFF. The CDR3 DNA follows: TGTGCCAGCAGCTCACCCGGGACAGAAGATGAAAAACTGTTTTTT.

This clonotype was detected many times. This rearrangement joins TRBV2 to TRBJ1-2; D call uncertain. The CDR3 sequence is 14 residues long. V lost 0 bases to trimming and J lost 1 base, with 6 bases between them. Germline-derived CDR1 and CDR2 are SNHLY and FYNNEI. The CDR3 sequence is CASSEAPFNYGYTF. CDR3 bases: TGTGCCAGCAGTGAAGCCCCATTTAACTATGGCTACACCTTC.

Comments on this clonotype: The junction departs from germline at one end; a sequencing error may be responsible. CDR3 region: CAGSQDISGANVLTF. For the CDR3, the DNA is TGCGCCGGCAGCCAAGACATCTCTGGGGCCAACGTCCTGACTTTC. The chain couples TRBV5-1 to TRBJ2-6, with D unresolved. The germline CDR1 and CDR2 sequences are SGHRS and YFSETQ. This CDR3 has 15 amino acids.

This clonotype showed up just a few times. The chain is built from TRBV7-3 and TRBJ1-1; D gene unclear. V was cut by 5 bases and J by 2 bases, with 9 bases left in between. This CDR3 has 13 residues. Germline V lookup: CDR1 SGHTA, CDR2 FQGTGA. This CDR3 reads CASSPNTNTEAFF. The CDR3 DNA reads as TGTGCCAGCAGCCCAAATACCAACACTGAAGCTTTCTTT.

The genes are TRBV7-2 and TRBJ1-4; 9 positions agree with TRBD1. Germline CDR1 SGHTA, CDR2 FQGNSA. V gave up 5 bases and J gave up 3 bases; unmatched junction bases: 7. The CDR3 covers 16 residues. The CDR3 nucleotides read TGTGCCAGCAGCCGGTCACAGGGGGCATCTAATGAAAAACTGTTTTTT. Translated: CASSRSQGASNEKLFF.

The chain couples TRBV6-6 to TRBJ2-7, with D perhaps TRBD1 (6 bases). V lost 0 bases, J lost 1 base, and 13 bases lay in between. This CDR3 has 16 residues. Germline V gene lookup returns CDR1 MNHNY and CDR2 SVGAGI (reference sequence). The CDR3, as DNA: TGTGCCAGCAGTTACTCCAGGGGCCTAATTTCCTACGAGCAGTACTTC. Residues: CASSYSRGLISYEQYF.

V gene TRBV5-6 combines with J gene TRBJ1-1, with D unclear. Trimming took off 3 bases at V and 10 bases at J, with 19 bases between the two ends. This CDR3 spans 14 amino acids. Germline assignment: CDR1 SGHDT and CDR2 YYEEEE. Written as DNA, the CDR3 is TGTGCCAGCAGCTCCGGCGCGGATCTCATTGGAGCTTTCTTT. It translates to CASSSGADLIGAFF.

This clonotype was counted only a few times. This rearrangement joins TRBV9 to TRBJ2-7; 9 positions match TRBD1. CDR1 and CDR2 from the germline V gene are SGDLS and YYNGEE. The CDR3 is made up of 15 amino acids. V dropped 3 bases and J dropped 1; count of bases not matched to a gene: 5. The CDR3 DNA follows: TGTGCCAGCAGCGCTGGACAGGGGCTTTCCTACGAGCAGTACTTC. This encodes CASSAGQGLSYEQYF.

This clonotype showed up many times. V gene TRBV2 combines with J gene TRBJ2-7, with 13 bases matching TRBD2. This CDR3 is built from 16 residues. The germline V gene has CDR1 SNHLY and CDR2 FYNNEI. V was pared by 7 bases and J by 6 bases, with 12 bases of the junction left unmatched. The CDR3 spells CASTGDRLAGGGEQYF. Written as DNA, the CDR3 is TGTGCCAGCACTGGGGATAGACTAGCGGGAGGAGGCGAGCAGTACTTC.

This clonotype was seen only a few times. The chain joins TRBV9 to TRBJ1-6, with D perhaps TRBD1 (6 bases). The CDR3 is 14 residues long. V was pared by 0 bases and J by 5 bases, with 6 bases between. CDR1 and CDR2 (germline): SGDLS, YYNGEE. CDR3 in DNA: TGTGCCAGCAGCGTAGCAGGGGATAATTCACCCCTCCACTTT. Amino acids: CASSVAGDNSPLHF.

At least ten counts were recorded for this clonotype. The genes are TRBV20-1 and TRBJ2-7; 7 positions agree with TRBD2. CDR1 DFQATT and CDR2 SNEGSKA come from the germline V gene (reference sequence). The CDR3 sequence is 13 residues long. The V gene end was trimmed by 6 bases and the J gene end by 2 bases; junction bases not matched to a gene: 7. CDR3 sequence: CSAHLGGTYEQYF. The CDR3 DNA is TGCAGTGCCCACTTGGGGGGGACCTACGAGCAGTACTTC.

Many counts were recorded for this clonotype. The chain recombines TRBV6-1 with TRBJ2-7, with TRBD2 as a possible D gene (6 bases). The CDR3 contains 13 residues. Germline V gives CDR1 MNHNS, CDR2 SASEGT. Trimming shortened V by 5 bases and J by 3 bases, and 11 bases separated the two germline ends. The CDR3 coding sequence is TGTGCCAGCAGTAAACGGGGAGGCTACGAGCAGTACTTC. It translates to CASSKRGGYEQYF.

There are many counts of this clonotype. J is TRBJ1-1 and V is TRBV19; D gene uncertain. There are 15 residues in the CDR3. V gave up 5 bases and J gave up 0 bases, with 13 bases separating them. Germline lookup yields CDR1 LNHDA and CDR2 SQIVND (reference sequence). CDR3 in amino acids: CASSPRRELNTEAFF. DNA of the CDR3: TGTGCCAGTAGTCCCCGAAGAGAACTGAACACTGAAGCTTTCTTT.

This clonotype came up a few times. One base away lies a much larger clone, so this may be a sequencing read error. The V call is TRBV7-6, the J call TRBJ2-2, with a tentative D call TRBD2 (6 bases). The CDR3 extends over 14 amino acids. The V gene's germline CDR1 is SGHVS and CDR2 FNYEAQ. CDR3 sequence: CASSLFTGTGGLFF. The CDR3 DNA sequence: TGTGCCAGCAGCTTATTTACGGGGACCGGGGGGCTGTTTTTT.

In this sample, this clonotype turned up many times. The genes are TRBV7-2 and TRBJ2-1, with 7 bases matching TRBD1. The CDR3 runs to 14 residues. Germline-derived CDR1 and CDR2 are SGHTA and FQGNSA. Trimming removed 6 bases from V and 4 bases from J; junction bases left unmatched: 6. The CDR3 here is CASSYDRAYNEQFF. The CDR3 DNA follows: TGTGCCAGCAGTTATGACAGGGCATACAATGAGCAGTTCTTC.

This clonotype has ten or more counts. The chain employs TRBV11-3 and TRBJ2-7; a weak D match, TRBD1 (5 bases). The CDR3 has 16 residues. Germline V gene sequence: CDR1 SGHNT, CDR2 YENEEA. Deletions cut 1 base from V and 0 bases from J, with 13 bases between. CDR3 protein: CASSLVGVENSYEQYF. Here the CDR3 DNA reads TGTGCCAGCAGCTTAGTAGGGGTAGAGAACTCCTACGAGCAGTACTTC.

This clonotype was seen repeatedly, ten times or more. The J gene is TRBJ2-5, the V gene TRBV7-9; tentatively, D is TRBD1 or TRBD2 (5 bases each). This CDR3 has 16 residues. Looked up from germline, CDR1 is SEHNR and CDR2 is FQNEAQ (reference sequence). V was clipped by 5 bases and J by 5 bases, with 21 bases between them. CDR3 protein: CASSPGDSRRAETQYF. CDR3 DNA sequence: TGTGCCAGCAGCCCCGGTGACAGTCGGCGGGCGGAGACCCAGTACTTC.

The V and J genes are TRBV3-1 and TRBJ2-1; D possibly corresponds to TRBD2 (6 bases). The V and J ends lost 4 bases and 8 bases respectively, with 18 bases between them. Germline CDR1 LGHDT, CDR2 YNNKEL (reference sequence). The CDR3 loop spans 15 amino acids. CDR3 residues: CASSPRTTDGDEQFF. The CDR3 DNA reads as TGTGCCAGCAGCCCCCGGACTACCGACGGGGATGAGCAGTTCTTC.

The chain links TRBV19 to TRBJ2-7, with 8 bases lining up with TRBD1. The germline gives CDR1 LNHDA, CDR2 SQIVND (reference sequence). The V and J ends lost 6 bases and 4 bases, in that order; junction bases with no gene match: 11. The length of the CDR3 is 15 residues. The CDR3 loop is CASRKDQGAGYEQYF. CDR3 nucleotides: TGTGCCAGTAGAAAAGATCAGGGGGCCGGATACGAGCAGTACTTC.

This clonotype was recorded many times. The chain employs TRBV2 and TRBJ2-3; a possible D gene is TRBD1 (5 bases). The CDR3 length is 14 residues. CDR1 is SNHLY, CDR2 FYNNEI, per germline. Between the trimmed V and J ends, which lost 2 bases and 2 bases, there was a span of 8 bases. CDR3 loop: CASSEPGYTDTQYF. The CDR3 nucleotides read TGTGCCAGCAGTGAACCAGGGTACACAGATACGCAGTATTTT. Complete variable domain (other parts from reference TRBV2 and TRBJ2-3): EPEVTQTPSHQVTQMGQEVILRCVPISNHLYFYWYRQILGQKVEFLVSFYNNEISEKSEIFDDQFSVERPDGSNFTLKIRSTKLEDSAMYFCASSEPGYTDTQYFGPGTRLTVL.

The chain combines TRBV7-2 with TRBJ2-7, with 8 bases matching TRBD2. Trimming removed 1 base from V and 6 bases from J; junction bases left unmatched: 11. Germline loops: CDR1 SGHTA, CDR2 FQGNSA. The CDR3 is 16 amino acids. Here the CDR3 reads CASSLGVSGGEGEQYF. In nucleotides, the CDR3 is TGTGCCAGCAGCTTAGGGGTGAGCGGGGGAGAGGGCGAGCAGTACTTC.

This clonotype has ten or more counts. V is TRBV27 and J is TRBJ2-7; 8 bases line up with TRBD2. Per germline, CDR1 MNHEY and CDR2 SMNVEV (reference sequence). V shed 2 bases and J 3 bases; nucleotides not matched to a gene: 6. This CDR3 spans 15 amino acids. The CDR3 reads CASSLIAGKDYEQYF. DNA for the CDR3: TGTGCCAGCAGTTTAATAGCGGGGAAGGACTACGAGCAGTACTTC.

This clonotype was seen more than once but under ten times. This chain's CDR3 is CASSVDDLLREQYF. The CDR3 DNA is TGTGCCAGCAGCGTCGATGACCTTCTTCGGGAGCAGTACTTC. The gene calls are TRBV5-6 and TRBJ2-7; D is unresolved. CDR3 length: 14 amino acids. CDR1 is SGHDT and CDR2 is YYEEEE in the germline V gene. Trimming took 4 bases from V and 7 from J, leaving 18 bases between them.

This clonotype was seen a handful of times. The gene calls are TRBV5-1 and TRBJ2-7, with D perhaps TRBD1 (5 bases). Deletions cut 4 bases from V and 4 bases from J, with 21 bases between. Germline CDR1 reads SGHRS; CDR2 reads YFSETQ. The CDR3 loop spans 16 amino acids. The CDR3 loop reads CASSLGGQGGSYEQYF. CDR3 coding DNA: TGCGCCAGCAGCCTTGGTGGCCAGGGCGGCAGTTACGAGCAGTACTTC.

This clonotype was counted at least ten times. The chain is built from TRBV9 and TRBJ1-1; no firm D call. Trimming took off 4 bases at V and 1 base at J, with 11 bases between the two ends. This CDR3 comprises 14 residues. From germline, CDR1 is SGDLS and CDR2 YYNGEE. CDR3: CASSLRITNTEAFF. DNA for the CDR3: TGTGCCAGCAGCTTACGCATTACGAACACTGAAGCTTTCTTT.

The genes are TRBV7-9 and TRBJ2-3, with D maybe TRBD2 (7 bases). V lost 5 bases and J 9 bases, leaving 24 bases between the germline ends. Germline CDR1 SEHNR, CDR2 FQNEAQ (reference sequence). The CDR3 has 16 amino acids. This chain's CDR3 is CASSRGGGMQVGTQYF. The CDR3, as DNA: TGTGCCAGCAGCAGGGGGGGCGGGATGCAGGTTGGGACGCAGTATTTT. Drawing the rest from reference TRBV7-9 and TRBJ2-3, the complete variable domain is DTGVSQNPRHKITKRGQNVTFRCDPISEHNRLYWYRQTLGQGPEFLTYFQNEAQLEKSRLLSDRFSAERPKGSFSTLEIQRTEQGDSAMYLCASSRGGGMQVGTQYFGPGTRLTVL.

The CDR3 region is CATSLKTGTNEKLFF. The DNA for the CDR3 is TGTGCCACCAGTCTAAAAACGGGAACTAATGAAAAACTGTTTTTT. V is TRBV15 and J is TRBJ1-4, with D uncertain. Germline values: CDR1 LNHNV, CDR2 YYDKDF (reference sequence). The CDR3 runs to 15 residues. Trimming cost V 6 bases and J 1 base, with 12 bases left between them.

This clonotype was seen a few times. The chain is built from TRBV7-9 and TRBJ1-3; tentatively, D is TRBD1 (5 bases). CDR1 and CDR2 from the germline V gene are SEHNR and FQNEAQ (reference sequence). Deletions cut 4 bases from V and 4 bases from J, with 8 bases between. This CDR3 contains 13 residues. The DNA of the CDR3 is TGTGCCAGCAGCTCGTGGGGCGGAAACACCATATATTTT. Translation: CASSSWGGNTIYF.

In its sample, this clonotype was seen many times. This chain links TRBV28 with TRBJ2-5, with 7 bases matching TRBD2. Germline CDR1 reads MDHEN; CDR2 reads SYDVKM. This CDR3 has 14 residues. V lost 2 bases to trimming and J lost 5 bases; unmatched junction nucleotides: 5. CDR3 coding DNA: TGTGCCAGCAGTTTAGCGGGAGAGGGGGAGACCCAGTACTTC. Translation: CASSLAGEGETQYF.

In its sample, this clonotype was seen a few times. The chain carries TRBV10-3 and TRBJ1-2; tentative D call: TRBD1 (5 bases). This CDR3 is 14 amino acids long. CDR1 is ENHRY and CDR2 is SYGVKD in the germline V gene. Trimming stripped 11 bases from V and 8 bases from J, with 24 bases between. The CDR3 sequence: CASLPGGIDFGYTF. For the CDR3, the DNA is TGTGCCTCGTTACCGGGGGGAATCGATTTCGGCTACACCTTC.